Listed below are T cell receptor beta chains from one sample, sequenced in a study of T cell changes during pregnancy in multiple sclerosis. Clones were read by immunoSEQ multiplex PCR, and TCRdb kept only the in-frame ones, dropping some. The repertoire holds 30,000 to 40,000 clones, 90% to 95% seen once, with around 8% in the top ten. Source: CD8+ T cells from peripheral blood mononuclear cells, taken in the third trimester of pregnancy. The receptors here all came from a female donor with multiple sclerosis, enrolled in a pregnancy study. Each CDR3 is given with its conserved first and last residue. Fields, in order: V gene, clone size, D gene, J gene, CDR3 DNA, CDR3 protein. D genes are given only for firm matches. Clone size appears in some rows only: once, few, many, or a class for an expanded clone.

TRBV9	-	TRBD1	TRBJ2-7	TGTGCCAGCAGCCCCCGACAGGGCTACGAGCAGTACTTC	CASSPRQGYEQYF
TRBV5-1	-	-	TRBJ1-2	TGCGCCAGCAGCGAGACAGTTACTAACTATGGCTACACCTTC	CASSETVTNYGYTF
TRBV29-1	once	-	TRBJ2-5	TGCAGCGTTGATGACCTGCGGGACGGGCAAGAGACCCAGTACTTC	CSVDDLRDGQETQYF
TRBV9	-	-	TRBJ2-7	TGTGCCAGCAGCGTAGCGGAGACGACCAACGAGCAGTACTTC	CASSVAETTNEQYF
TRBV18	-	TRBD1	TRBJ1-1	TGTGCCAGCCGCGAACAGGGGGCCTTCACTGAAGCTTTCTTT	CASREQGAFTEAFF
TRBV2	-	TRBD1	TRBJ2-3	TGTGCCACCTCGGGACAGGGAGGCCGGGGTAGCACAGATACGCAGTATTTT	CATSGQGGRGSTDTQYF
TRBV7-2	-	-	TRBJ1-5	TGTGCCAGCAGCTTAGACCCAGGGAAGGTTGGCAATCAGCCCCAGCATTTT	CASSLDPGKVGNQPQHF
TRBV5-1	-	-	TRBJ2-7	TGCGCCAGCAGCTTGGACGTCGTTACGGGGAACGAGCAGTACTTC	CASSLDVVTGNEQYF
TRBV6-5	-	TRBD1	TRBJ1-6	TGTGCCAGCGGCGGACAGGGGGTACTTTCACCCCTCCACTTT	CASGGQGVLSPLHF
TRBV13	-	-	TRBJ2-5	TGTGCCAGCACCTCAGCGTCGTGGGAGACCCAGTACTTC	CASTSASWETQYF
TRBV14	-	TRBD2	TRBJ2-1	TGTGCCAGCAGCCTCAAAGCGGGGGGGCCCAGCGATGAGCAGTTCTTC	CASSLKAGGPSDEQFF
TRBV5-4	-	-	TRBJ2-1	TGTGCCAGCAGCTTGGCCCCAACCAACTCGCTAGGCAATGAGCAGTTCTTC	CASSLAPTNSLGNEQFF
TRBV5-6	-	-	TRBJ2-5	TGTGCCAGCAGACCACAGGGTGGAGAGACCCAGTACTTC	CASRPQGGETQYF
TRBV7-8	-	TRBD1	TRBJ2-1	TGTGCCAGCAGCCCGGGACAGACCAATGAGCAGTTCTTC	CASSPGQTNEQFF
TRBV6-6	-	TRBD1	TRBJ2-5	TGTGCCAGCAGACCGGGGACAGGGTTGGAGACCCAGTACTTC	CASRPGTGLETQYF
TRBV19	-	-	TRBJ2-1	TGTGCCAGTAGTATAGAAGTAGGGGACTACAATGAGCAGTTCTTC	CASSIEVGDYNEQFF
TRBV6-6	few	-	TRBJ1-6	TGTGCCAGCAGTTCCCCAGGGGTCAGCTCACCCCTCCACTTT	CASSSPGVSSPLHF
TRBV2	-	TRBD1	TRBJ1-2	TGTGCCAGCAGGACGGGGACAGGCTATGGCTACACCTTC	CASRTGTGYGYTF
TRBV27	-	-	TRBJ1-1	TGTGCCAGCAGGGCAGGGGTGAGTGGGACTGAAGCTTTCTTT	CASRAGVSGTEAFF
TRBV30	-	-	TRBJ1-6	TGTGCCTGGAGTGTTGGTGCAGGGCTATCCTATAATTCACCCCTCCACTTT	CAWSVGAGLSYNSPLHF
TRBV20-1	-	-	TRBJ1-2	TGCAGTGCTAGCCCGGATGGCTACACCTTC	CSASPDGYTF
TRBV13	once	TRBD1	TRBJ1-1	TGTGCCAGCAGCTCGAAGGACAGGGATTTGACTGAAGCTTTCTTT	CASSSKDRDLTEAFF
TRBV6-1	-	-	TRBJ1-1	TGTGCCAGCAGTGAAGCGGGGGGGGGAAACACTGAAGCTTTCTTT	CASSEAGGGNTEAFF
TRBV9	once	-	TRBJ1-2	TGTGCCAGCAGCGTGGGAGATAACTATGGCTACACCTTC	CASSVGDNYGYTF
TRBV20-1	once	-	TRBJ1-1	TGCAGTGCTAGACGCGGGGGAGCTTTCTTT	CSARRGGAFF
TRBV19	-	-	TRBJ2-2	TGTGCCAGTAGTCCGCACAGCTACACCGGGGAGCTGTTTTTT	CASSPHSYTGELFF
TRBV9	-	-	TRBJ2-3	TGTGCCAGCAGCGTAGTCGGGACAGATACGCAGTATTTT	CASSVVGTDTQYF
TRBV29-1	-	TRBD1	TRBJ1-2	TGCAGCGCCCCGACAGGGACTAACTATGGCTACACCTTC	CSAPTGTNYGYTF
TRBV29-1	-	-	TRBJ1-2	TGCAGCGTTGAAGAAGGAGGTGGCTACACCTTC	CSVEEGGGYTF
TRBV11-2	-	TRBD1	TRBJ1-2	TGTGCCAGCAGCTTAGATGGGACAGGGCTTGACTATGGCTACACCTTC	CASSLDGTGLDYGYTF
TRBV6-5	-	-	TRBJ1-2	TGTGCCAGCAGTTACGGTTCAGGGGATCTGAATGGCTACACCTTC	CASSYGSGDLNGYTF
TRBV29-1	once	TRBD1	TRBJ1-1	TGCAGCGTTGACGACAGGGCGAGGACTGAAGCTTTCTTT	CSVDDRARTEAFF
TRBV5-1	-	-	TRBJ2-1	TGCGCCAGCAGCTCCGCCACAGGGAAAAACAATGAGCAGTTCTTC	CASSSATGKNNEQFF
TRBV30	-	-	TRBJ1-2	TGTGCCTGGACGCTAACAGGAAACTATGGCTACACCTTC	CAWTLTGNYGYTF
TRBV6-1	-	-	TRBJ1-1	TGTGCCAGCAGTAACGAGATGAACACTGAAGCTTTCTTT	CASSNEMNTEAFF
TRBV27	-	TRBD1	TRBJ2-1	TGTGCCAGCAGTATTGGGACAGCCAATGAGCAGTTCTTC	CASSIGTANEQFF
TRBV7-9	-	-	TRBJ2-1	TGTGCCAGCAGCTCCAACGACGACACGTCCTACAATGAGCAGTTCTTC	CASSSNDDTSYNEQFF